This TCR beta chain was obtained from a study of T-cell reconstitution after alpha-beta-depleted transplantation in children. Construction of the TCRbeta library involved unique molecular identifiers. TCRdb processed the PCR reads anew with MiXCR; each CDR3 protein has one entry. Here the sample spans 190,000 or so distinct CDR3 sequences, about 6.4% being singletons. The CDR3 is 14 residues long. V was clipped by 6 bases and J by 6 bases; unmatched bases: 9. The germline V gene encodes CDR1 SGHTA and CDR2 FQGNSA. This clonotype was seen many times. Sequenced material: PBMCs from the stem cell graft donor, taken from the stem cell graft. V and J are TRBV7-2 and TRBJ2-3; 7 nucleotides match TRBD1. The sequence was obtained from a human donor who donated a stem cell graft to a child with Wiskott-Aldrich syndrome. The DNA of the CDR3 is TGTGCCAGCAGGGGACAGCCTCGAGCGGATACGCAGTATTTT. Residues: CASRGQPRADTQYF.